A single sample gave rise to the 21 T cell receptor beta chains below, sequenced in a study of beta chain features in type 1 diabetes. Overall study findings and caveats: In every one of the four CD4+ subsets, TCRB CDR3s were moderately but significantly shorter in Type 1 diabetes patients.

The sequenced template was cDNA made from the entire isolated RNA. TCRdb keeps only in-frame clones here, not all; method: immunoSEQ multiplex PCR. The sample yields under 350,000 clones, approximately 14% seen once. Their target antigens are unknown. The specimen sequenced was naive CD4+ T cells from blood. The receptors stem from a man younger than 40 with type 1 diabetes.

V usage is TRBV7-8 and J usage is TRBJ1-1; D unresolved. CDR1 and CDR2 from the germline V gene are SGHVS and FQNEAQ. The CDR3 runs to 14 residues. Trimming pared 0 bases from V and 0 bases from J, leaving 5 bases between. The CDR3 spells CASSLARLNTEAFF. The CDR3 DNA reads TGTGCCAGCAGCTTAGCGCGGTTGAACACTGAAGCTTTCTTT.

The V and J genes are TRBV28 and TRBJ1-1, with TRBD1 as a possible D gene (5 bases). Germline loops: CDR1 MDHEN, CDR2 SYDVKM. The CDR3 is 12 amino acids. Trimming stripped 8 bases from V and 3 bases from J, with 10 bases between. The CDR3 region is CASATVDTEAFF. The CDR3 nucleotides read TGTGCCAGCGCGACAGTCGACACTGAAGCTTTCTTT.

This chain links TRBV7-2 with TRBJ2-4, with D maybe TRBD1 (6 bases). The germline V gene encodes CDR1 SGHTA and CDR2 FQGNSA. This CDR3 contains 16 residues. V lost 5 bases, J lost 0 bases, and 14 bases lay in between. In DNA, the CDR3 is TGTGCCAGCAGCCCCCCGGGACACCTAGCCAAAAACATTCAGTACTTC. It encodes CASSPPGHLAKNIQYF.

This clone was seen a few times. The chain joins TRBV19 to TRBJ2-1; D might be TRBD1 (7 bases). The length of the CDR3 is 17 residues. Germline-derived CDR1 and CDR2 are LNHDA and SQIVND (reference sequence). The ends were cut back, 4 bases at V and 0 bases at J, with 16 bases in the middle. The CDR3 DNA sequence: TGTGCCAGTAGTACAGGGGGGCGGCTAAGCTCCTACAATGAGCAGTTCTTC. It is translated as CASSTGGRLSSYNEQFF.

The genes are TRBV9 and TRBJ2-2; TRBD1 matches at 11 bases. Germline trimming cut 3 bases from V and 3 bases from J; bases unmatched to any gene: 4. CDR3 length: 16 amino acids. Germline V gene sequence: CDR1 SGDLS, CDR2 YYNGEE. CDR3 coding DNA: TGTGCCAGCAGCGAGGACAGGGGGCTGGACACCGGGGAGCTGTTTTTT. Protein sequence: CASSEDRGLDTGELFF.

A few counts support this clone. The CDR3 protein is CASCTNTEAFF. The CDR3 DNA reads TGTGCCAGCTGCACAAACACTGAAGCTTTCTTT. This chain connects TRBV28 to TRBJ1-1; no reliable D call. Per germline, CDR1 MDHEN and CDR2 SYDVKM. This CDR3 contains 11 residues. V was pared by 8 bases and J by 2 bases, with 6 bases between.

This clone was seen a few times. The chain joins TRBV6-6 to TRBJ2-5; 12 nucleotides match TRBD1. This CDR3 comprises 15 residues. J gave up 5 bases and V 6 bases, and 7 bases lay outside the gene matches. The germline gives CDR1 MNHNY, CDR2 SVGAGI (reference sequence). CDR3 region: CASRGTGGNGETQYF. As DNA, the CDR3 is TGTGCCAGCAGAGGGACAGGGGGCAATGGGGAGACCCAGTACTTC.

This clone was detected a few times. The chain has TRBV11-2 and TRBJ2-7; 11 bases align to TRBD2. V gave up 6 bases and J gave up 5 bases; unmatched junction bases: 9. The CDR3 runs to 15 residues. Germline assignment: CDR1 SGHAT and CDR2 FQNNGV. This chain's CDR3 is CASRYLAGGLNEQYF. The CDR3 region has the DNA TGTGCCAGCAGATACCTAGCGGGAGGTCTGAACGAGCAGTACTTC.

This chain joins TRBV9 and TRBJ2-7; 9 nucleotides match TRBD2. This CDR3 comprises 15 residues. CDR1 and CDR2 (germline): SGDLS, YYNGEE. V shed 0 bases, J shed 4 bases, and the junction held 5 bases outside the gene matches. For the CDR3, the DNA is TGTGCCAGCAGCGTAGATCCTAGCGGGGTTTACGAGCAGTACTTC. Protein sequence: CASSVDPSGVYEQYF.

This chain links TRBV5-1 with TRBJ2-3; a weak D match, TRBD1 (5 bases). V was clipped by 4 bases and J by 3 bases, with 15 bases between them. The CDR3 is made up of 15 amino acids. CDR1 is SGHRS and CDR2 is YFSETQ in the germline V gene. CDR3 nucleotides: TGCGCCAGCAGCGGATCAGGGTTAGGTACAGATACGCAGTATTTT. This encodes CASSGSGLGTDTQYF. The full variable domain, completed using reference TRBV5-1 and TRBJ2-3, is KAGVTQTPRYLIKTRGQQVTLSCSPISGHRSVSWYQQTPGQGLQFLFEYFSETQRNKGNFPGRFSGRQFSNSRSEMNVSTLELGDSALYLCASSGSGLGTDTQYFGPGTRLTVL.

The chain carries TRBV7-2 and TRBJ2-5; maybe TRBD1 (6 bases). CDR1 and CDR2 from the germline V gene are SGHTA and FQGNSA. Trimming stripped 5 bases from V and 5 bases from J, with 12 bases between. The CDR3 loop spans 13 amino acids. In nucleotides, the CDR3 is TGTGCCAGCAGCCGTGACAGGAGTGAGACCCAGTACTTC. It encodes CASSRDRSETQYF.

This clone was counted only a few times. The chain has TRBV19 and TRBJ1-2, with D uncertain. The CDR3 is made up of 16 amino acids. CDR1 and CDR2 from the germline V gene are LNHDA and SQIVND (reference sequence). V gave up 5 bases and J gave up 2 bases, with 18 bases separating them. CDR3 sequence: CASSFRPGSANYGYTF. For the CDR3, the DNA is TGTGCCAGTAGTTTTCGCCCAGGCTCCGCAAACTATGGCTACACCTTC.

The chain has TRBV7-2 and TRBJ2-3; TRBD2 agrees at 8 bases. The CDR3 spans 14 residues. V dropped 3 bases and J dropped 5; count of bases not matched to a gene: 4. Germline V gene lookup returns CDR1 SGHTA and CDR2 FQGNSA. The CDR3 is CASSLGTRGDTQYF. In nucleotides, the CDR3 is TGTGCCAGCAGCTTGGGGACTAGAGGAGATACGCAGTATTTT.

The chain couples TRBV5-4 to TRBJ2-7; a possible D gene is TRBD2 (5 bases). V gave up 3 bases and J gave up 0 bases, with 13 bases separating them. The CDR3 has 15 amino acids. The V gene's germline CDR1 is SGHNT and CDR2 YYREEE (reference sequence). The DNA for the CDR3 is TGTGCCAGCAGCTCCCGGACGGGATCCTCCTACGAGCAGTACTTC. Translation gives CASSSRTGSSYEQYF.

This clone was detected only a few times. The rearrangement links TRBV13 to TRBJ2-7; no clear D. The CDR3 has 15 residues. V was cut by 0 bases and J by 0 bases, with 9 bases left in between. Germline CDR1 reads PRHDT; CDR2 reads FYEKMQ (reference sequence). CDR3 DNA: TGTGCCAGCAGCTTAGGCATTCAATTCTCCTACGAGCAGTACTTC. It specifies CASSLGIQFSYEQYF.

The V and J genes are TRBV4-2 and TRBJ2-4; D is perhaps TRBD1 (6 bases). From germline, CDR1 is LGHNA and CDR2 YNFKEQ. The CDR3 has 15 residues. The ends were cut back, 4 bases at V and 1 base at J, with 11 bases in the middle. CDR3 residues: CASSPQGYAKNIQYF. The CDR3 region has the DNA TGTGCCAGCAGCCCCCAGGGGTATGCCAAAAACATTCAGTACTTC.

This clone showed up just a few times. The rearrangement joins TRBV7-9 to TRBJ2-3; TRBD2 is a possible D gene (6 bases). CDR3 size: 15 residues. CDR1 is SEHNR and CDR2 is FQNEAQ in the germline V gene (reference sequence). Between the trimmed V and J ends, which lost 9 bases and 4 bases, there was a span of 20 bases. CDR3 amino acids: CASEKKGGGADTQYF. The CDR3 DNA is TGTGCCAGTGAGAAAAAGGGCGGAGGGGCAGATACGCAGTATTTT.

This clone was seen a handful of times. The CDR3 sequence: CRTAVYNEQFF. CDR3 sequence (DNA): TGCAGGACTGCGGTTTACAATGAGCAGTTCTTC. The chain has TRBV20-1 and TRBJ2-1, with D uncertain. This CDR3 has 11 amino acids. Per the germline V gene, CDR1 is DFQATT and CDR2 is SNEGSKA (reference sequence).

V is TRBV25-1 and J is TRBJ1-6; D not certain. The CDR3 consists of 15 residues. CDR1 is MGHDK and CDR2 is SYGVNS in the germline V gene. V dropped 2 bases and J dropped 7 bases, with 12 bases sitting between them. Written as DNA, the CDR3 is TGTGCCAGCAGTGAAACCGGTTTCTACAATTCACCCCTCCACTTT. It codes for CASSETGFYNSPLHF.

This clone has just a few counts. Here the CDR3 DNA reads TGTGCCAGCAGCTCGGGACTAGGTCACACCGGGGAGCTGTTTTTT. It yields the protein CASSSGLGHTGELFF. The chain joins TRBV11-2 to TRBJ2-2; 8 nucleotides match TRBD2. Looked up from germline, CDR1 is SGHAT and CDR2 is FQNNGV. With V trimmed by 4 bases and J by 3 bases, 4 bases remained unmatched. The CDR3 has 15 amino acids.

Concerning this clone: Given a much more abundant clone one base away, this may be a read error. The chain couples TRBV9 to TRBJ2-1; D is ambiguous. Germline CDR1 is SGDLS and CDR2 is YYNGEE. Trimming took off 4 bases at V and 5 bases at J, with 4 bases between the two ends. This CDR3 is 11 amino acids long. In DNA, the CDR3 is TGTGCCAGCAGCTTAAACAATGAGCAGTTCTTC. Protein product: CASSLNNEQFF.